These 8 T cell receptor beta chains came from one sample sequenced in a study of blood T cell repertoires in COVID-19 (dated by TCRdb to the early 2020s). Libraries were made using the immunoSEQ multiplex PCR assay. TCRdb limited this immuneACCESS table to in-frame rearrangements with V and J called. A share of clones is missing; checked studies link under half to unresolved V genes, and the rest is unexplained. A total of 200,000 to 300,000 clones appear in this sample, roughly 80% of them only once. Around 4% of the sample comes from the top ten. Sequencing was done on a sample of peripheral blood. All receptors come from a man aged 60 to 75 with acute or convalescent COVID-19.

The chain employs TRBV2 and TRBJ2-3, with 7 bases lining up with TRBD2. This CDR3 contains 14 residues. V shed 6 bases and J 2 bases; nucleotides not matched to a gene: 5. Germline loops: CDR1 SNHLY, CDR2 FYNNEI. The CDR3 DNA sequence: TGTGCCAGCAGGGCCGGGGGGATCACAGATACGCAGTATTTT. Translation gives CASRAGGITDTQYF.

The chain employs TRBV6-5 and TRBJ2-7; the match to TRBD1 covers 7 bases. This CDR3 is built from 12 residues. Germline values: CDR1 MNHEY, CDR2 SVGAGI. The V segment lost 6 bases and the J segment 1 base; nucleotides outside the gene matches: 0. The CDR3 sequence is CASRTGSYEQYF. DNA of the CDR3: TGTGCCAGCAGGACAGGGTCCTACGAGCAGTACTTC.

This clone was picked up one time. The rearrangement joins TRBV27 to TRBJ2-7; D is possibly TRBD2 (5 bases). The CDR3 totals 14 residues. Trimming removed 5 bases from V and 2 bases from J, with 13 bases in between. The V gene's germline CDR1 is MNHEY and CDR2 SMNVEV (reference sequence). The CDR3 nucleotides read TGTGCCAGCAGTCTAAAGCGGCTCACCTACGAGCAGTACTTC. Protein product: CASSLKRLTYEQYF.

The chain uses TRBV19 and TRBJ1-2, with a weak D call TRBD1 (5 bases). Germline values: CDR1 LNHDA, CDR2 SQIVND (reference sequence). V lost 5 bases, J lost 4 bases, and 26 bases lay in between. The CDR3 covers 18 residues. The CDR3 coding sequence is TGTGCCAGTAGTTCTGATCAGGGTCAGCCTTCCTCAGGCTATGGCTACACCTTC. Its translation is CASSSDQGQPSSGYGYTF.

V gene TRBV19 combines with J gene TRBJ1-3; the match to TRBD1 covers 7 bases. Germline values: CDR1 LNHDA, CDR2 SQIVND (reference sequence). The V and J ends lost 5 bases and 0 bases, in that order; junction bases with no gene match: 7. This CDR3 comprises 16 residues. CDR3 DNA: TGTGCCAGTAGTTCCGGGACAGAGAGCTCTGGAAACACCATATATTTT. Encoded protein: CASSSGTESSGNTIYF.

The chain recombines TRBV2 with TRBJ2-1, with 13 bases matching TRBD2. Germline V gene sequence: CDR1 SNHLY, CDR2 FYNNEI. The junction had 9 bases not matched to a gene; V was cut back by 1 base and J by 6 bases. This CDR3 is built from 18 residues. CDR3 region: CASSEEGTSGRAGNEQFF. Here the CDR3 DNA reads TGTGCCAGCAGTGAAGAAGGCACTAGCGGGAGGGCCGGCAATGAGCAGTTCTTC. Full variable domain (missing parts from reference TRBV2 and TRBJ2-1): EPEVTQTPSHQVTQMGQEVILRCVPISNHLYFYWYRQILGQKVEFLVSFYNNEISEKSEIFDDQFSVERPDGSNFTLKIRSTKLEDSAMYFCASSEEGTSGRAGNEQFFGPGTRLTVL.

The genes are TRBV4-1 and TRBJ2-7; D possibly corresponds to TRBD1 (5 bases). Germline V CDR1 and CDR2: MGHRA, YSYEKL. V gave up 3 bases and J gave up 4 bases, with 16 bases separating them. The CDR3 spans 15 residues. The CDR3 protein is CASSQESREGYEQYF. CDR3 bases: TGCGCCAGCAGCCAGGAAAGCAGGGAAGGTTACGAGCAGTACTTC.

This clone was seen ten or more times. V usage is TRBV9 and J usage is TRBJ1-1, with 10 nucleotides matching TRBD1. The germline gives CDR1 SGDLS, CDR2 YYNGEE. With 3 bases clipped from V and 3 bases from J, the junction kept 5 bases outside the gene matches. The CDR3 length is 15 residues. As DNA, the CDR3 is TGTGCCAGCAGCGGATCCGGGACAGGGGACACTGAAGCTTTCTTT. It translates to CASSGSGTGDTEAFF.